A selection of T cell receptor beta chains follows, all from one sample in a study of T cell responses to AZD1222 COVID-19 vaccine. Sequencing used immunoSEQ multiplex PCR; TCRdb keeps in-frame clones, though not all of them. The sample yields under 150,000 clones, about 90% seen once. The sample here was peripheral blood, taken on day 0 of AZD1222 vaccination. All receptors derive from an adult in good health. CDR3s include the opening cysteine and the closing phenylalanine or tryptophan.

V | CDR3
TRBV7-2 | CASSQHGELGGYTF
TRBV14 | CASSPGLAGFYNEQFF
TRBV24-1 | CATRDSYGYTF
TRBV19 | CASSIWGYGYTF
TRBV30 | CAWSRGRLAANTIYF
TRBV5-1 | CASSLSGGPDTQYF
TRBV19 | CASRRSINEKLFF
TRBV7-9 | CASSLRVIDEQYF
TRBV9 | CASSLRQGGDYGYTF
TRBV6-1 | CASSEALQGEGRYNEQFF
TRBV19 | CASSIGLDTEAFF
TRBV2 | CASRRDYGEQFF
TRBV12-3/TRBV12-4 | CASSLGGGSPLHF
TRBV11-2 | CASSSVSGSDTQYF
TRBV9 | CASSSRLAGGPIHEQFF
TRBV28 | CASSDNEQFF
TRBV6-4 | CASSDSMAGTDTQYF
TRBV6-2/TRBV6-3 | CASSRTANYGYTF
TRBV5-1 | CASTLYSTGEETQYF
TRBV12-5 | CASGLGGQALNYGYTF
TRBV25-1 | CASSEPGDAAWETQYF
TRBV4-2 | CASSPQKGTGQGVWAGELFF
TRBV15 | CATTAPENIQYF
TRBV7-8 | CASSLARQGAVQPQHF
TRBV7-9 | CASSEPGGIDSPLHF
TRBV13 | CASTLDGAMGTEAFF
TRBV12-3/TRBV12-4 | CASSQTGSYEQYF
TRBV11-3 | CASSGTGRANTGELFF
TRBV7-2 | CASSYHYGYTF
TRBV30 | CAWSVAAAGTEAFF
TRBV12-3/TRBV12-4 | CASSLNEKLFF
TRBV29-1 | CSVEVYTDTQYF
TRBV24-1 | CATSDLLSGKPQHF
TRBV24-1 | CATQGGINQPQHF
TRBV12-3/TRBV12-4 | CASGTGGNIQYF
TRBV30 | CAWGTGGPGELFF
TRBV15 | CATSTALKVNSGNTIYF
TRBV5-4 | CASSSGGTGGSTNEKLFF
TRBV24-1 | CATSDLDRFVPVNTEAFF
TRBV6-5 | CASSPGGAGNQPQHF